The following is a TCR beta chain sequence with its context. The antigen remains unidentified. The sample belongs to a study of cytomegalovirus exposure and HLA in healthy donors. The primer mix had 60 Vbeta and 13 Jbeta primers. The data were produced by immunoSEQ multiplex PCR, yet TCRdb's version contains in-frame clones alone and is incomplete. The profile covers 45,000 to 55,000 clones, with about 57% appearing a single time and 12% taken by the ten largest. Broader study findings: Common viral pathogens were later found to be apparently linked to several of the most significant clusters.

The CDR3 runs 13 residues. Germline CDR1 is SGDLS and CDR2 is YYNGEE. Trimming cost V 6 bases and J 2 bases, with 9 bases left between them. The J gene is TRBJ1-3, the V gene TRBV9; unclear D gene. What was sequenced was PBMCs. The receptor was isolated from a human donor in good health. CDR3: CASTGGAGNTIYF. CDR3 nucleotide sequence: TGTGCCAGCACCGGCGGGGCTGGAAACACCATATATTTT.